This T cell receptor (beta chain) was obtained from a study of beta chain features in type 1 diabetes. Across the study: The study found patients and healthy donors alike in age, gender and cell yields. Sorted cells from all samples, numbering roughly 100,000,000, were examined. General observations from the study: The study found moderately but significantly shorter TCRB CDR3s in all four CD4+ subsets of Type 1 diabetes patients. HLA effects on TCRB rearrangement stayed unresolved here. VDJ junctions from patients with type 1 diabetes contained fewer insertions and more deletions.

Regarding this clone: Its antigen is as yet unknown.

The CDR3 covers 12 residues. Deletions cut 3 bases from V and 6 bases from J, with 7 bases between. Germline CDR1 SGHDT, CDR2 YYEEEE. Isolated RNA was reverse transcribed in full, so expressed TCRB transcripts were sequenced. Data came from immunoSEQ multiplex PCR; TCRdb stores just in-frame clones and leaves some out. The data contain hundreds of thousands of clones, roughly 12% of them singletons. The genes are TRBV5-6 and TRBJ2-4, with D perhaps TRBD1 (5 bases). Sequencing was done on a sample of naive CD4+ T cells from blood. The TCR sequence derives from a man younger than 30 with type 1 diabetes. The CDR3 is CASSSDRNIQYF. The CDR3 region has the DNA TGTGCCAGCAGCTCTGACAGAAACATTCAGTACTTC.